These 3 T cell receptor beta chains originate from one sample sequenced in a study of metastatic and nonmetastatic thyroid tumors (dated by TCRdb to 2018 to 2020). Library method: PCR. Reads for this sample came from an Illumina HiSeq 4000. TCRdb passed the public sequencing reads through fastp at Q25 and MiXCR, retaining productive beta sequences. Within this sample are about 13,000 clones, with 23% of them counted one time only. The ten largest clonotypes hold around 13% of the sample. None of the patients had been given any treatment before thyroid surgery. Sequencing was carried out using adjacent normal tissue. These receptors originate from a female donor with papillary thyroid cancer or a benign thyroid nodule (not recorded which). Some clones in this sample may be carry-over from other donors' samples.

This chain joins TRBV28 and TRBJ2-7, with 7 bases aligning to TRBD1. There are 13 residues in the CDR3. With V trimmed by 10 bases and J by 1 base, 7 bases remained unmatched. Germline V lookup: CDR1 MDHEN, CDR2 SYDVKM. CDR3 nucleotides: TGTGCCATCCCAGACAGGGCTTCCTACGAGCAGTACTTC. Amino acid sequence: CAIPDRASYEQYF.

This clone was seen only a few times. The chain combines TRBV6-1 with TRBJ2-7; no clear D gene. Trimming took off 6 bases at V and 3 bases at J, with 15 bases between the two ends. Germline loops: CDR1 MNHNS, CDR2 SASEGT. This CDR3 is 14 amino acids long. The CDR3 nucleotides read TGTGCCAGCAGCCCCTTAACTCCCTTCTACGAGCAGTACTTC. Protein product: CASSPLTPFYEQYF.

In regard to this clone: The junction and the germline gene differ at one end; a read error may be behind it. V usage is TRBV11-3 and J usage is TRBJ1-1, with a weak D call TRBD1 (6 bases). Germline CDR1 is SGHNT and CDR2 is YENEEA. The CDR3 covers 13 residues. DNA for the CDR3: TGTGCCGGCAGCCAAGGACAGAACACTAAAGCTTTCTTT. Residues: CAGSQGQNTKAFF.